The clone carrying this TCR beta chain was counted only a few times. Its antigen is undetermined. The germline V gene has CDR1 SGHRS and CDR2 YFSETQ. There are 14 residues in the CDR3. The ends were cut back, 3 bases at V and 1 base at J, with 10 bases in the middle. This entry is derived from a study of T cells in Graves' hyperthyroidism and ophthalmopathy. General study points: With a median lead of approximately six months before onset, the model predicted ophthalmopathy.

TCR beta CDR3 regions were amplified from RNA. HTBI primers were the set used in a first-round RT-PCR of the TCR CDR3. TCRdb re-analysed the multiplex PCR reads in MiXCR, keeping a single row per CDR3 protein. The table records a few hundred thousand distinct CDR3 sequences, approximately 15% of them present only once. Extraction of PBMCs used roughly 9.6 ml of fresh peripheral blood. This chain links TRBV5-1 with TRBJ2-5; D gene ambiguous. The material sequenced was blood. The TCR originated in a woman between 35 and 50 years old with Graves' hyperthyroidism. The CDR3 DNA follows: TGCGCCAGCAGCTCCCACGCCTTCCAAGAGACCCAGTACTTC. Translated: CASSSHAFQETQYF.